These T cell receptor beta chains were read from a single sample in a study of Graves' ophthalmopathy and Graves' hyperthyroidism. TCRdb itself ran the multiplex PCR reads through MiXCR, one entry per CDR3 protein. The sample holds about 480,000 distinct CDR3 sequences, roughly an eighth seen once. The specimen was blood. These receptors all come from a woman aged 25 to 39 with Graves' ophthalmopathy. CDR3s include the opening cysteine and the closing phenylalanine or tryptophan. Fields, in order: D gene, clone size, V gene, J gene, CDR3 protein, CDR3 DNA. A D gene is named only where the DNA matches it firmly. Expanded clones get a size class; other rows say once, few or many, or leave the size out.

d_call: NA
clone_size: NA
v_call: TRBV13
j_call: TRBJ1-1
cdr3_aa: CATSDGDTEAFF
cdr3_nt: TGTGCCACCTCGGACGGGGACACTGAAGCTTTCTTT

d_call: TRBD1
clone_size: many
v_call: TRBV10-3
j_call: TRBJ2-7
cdr3_aa: CAISGDRTYEQYF
cdr3_nt: TGTGCCATCAGTGGGGACAGAACCTACGAGCAGTACTTC

d_call: NA
clone_size: many
v_call: TRBV12-3/TRBV12-4
j_call: TRBJ1-1
cdr3_aa: CASSLALRRGYTEAFF
cdr3_nt: TGTGCCAGCAGTTTAGCGCTAAGGAGGGGGTACACTGAAGCTTTCTTT

d_call: TRBD1
clone_size: NA
v_call: TRBV2
j_call: TRBJ1-1
cdr3_aa: CASSVDRVGEAFF
cdr3_nt: TGTGCCAGCAGTGTTGACAGGGTAGGTGAAGCTTTCTTT

d_call: NA
clone_size: many
v_call: TRBV30
j_call: TRBJ1-2
cdr3_aa: CAWSVDNFYGYTF
cdr3_nt: TGTGCCTGGAGTGTCGACAACTTCTATGGCTACACCTTC

d_call: NA
clone_size: many
v_call: TRBV6-1
j_call: TRBJ2-5
cdr3_aa: CASSEIAQYF
cdr3_nt: TGTGCCAGCAGTGAAATAGCCCAGTACTTC

d_call: NA
clone_size: many
v_call: TRBV15
j_call: TRBJ2-6
cdr3_aa: CATSRDPTISGANVLTF
cdr3_nt: TGTGCCACCAGCAGAGACCCGACAATATCTGGGGCCAACGTCCTGACTTTC

d_call: TRBD2
clone_size: many
v_call: TRBV30
j_call: TRBJ2-7
cdr3_aa: CAWSISGSYEQYF
cdr3_nt: TGTGCCTGGAGTATTAGCGGGAGCTACGAGCAGTACTTC

d_call: NA
clone_size: NA
v_call: TRBV4-1
j_call: TRBJ2-7
cdr3_aa: CASSQDRSYEQYF
cdr3_nt: TGCGCCAGCAGCCAAGATAGGTCCTACGAGCAGTACTTC

d_call: NA
clone_size: many
v_call: TRBV6-5
j_call: TRBJ1-2
cdr3_aa: CASSPGLNYGYTF
cdr3_nt: TGTGCCAGCAGTCCGGGACTAAACTATGGCTACACCTTC

d_call: NA
clone_size: NA
v_call: TRBV4-1
j_call: TRBJ1-1
cdr3_aa: CASSQGAGWRLNTEAFF
cdr3_nt: TGCGCCAGCAGCCAAGGAGCAGGGTGGAGATTGAACACTGAAGCTTTCTTT

d_call: TRBD1
clone_size: few
v_call: TRBV5-5
j_call: TRBJ2-7
cdr3_aa: CASSYAVGQDIYEQYF
cdr3_nt: TGTGCCAGCAGCTACGCAGTGGGACAGGATATCTACGAGCAGTACTTC

d_call: NA
clone_size: many
v_call: TRBV20-1
j_call: TRBJ1-5
cdr3_aa: CSASASRAYQPQHF
cdr3_nt: TGCAGTGCTTCGGCTTCAAGGGCATATCAGCCCCAGCATTTT

d_call: NA
clone_size: many
v_call: TRBV6-1
j_call: TRBJ2-7
cdr3_aa: CASSRGGRSYEQYF
cdr3_nt: TGTGCCAGCAGCCGAGGTGGGAGATCCTACGAGCAGTACTTC

d_call: NA
clone_size: many
v_call: TRBV5-8
j_call: TRBJ1-2
cdr3_aa: CASSTLISYGYTF
cdr3_nt: TGTGCCAGCAGCACACTTATAAGCTATGGCTACACCTTC

d_call: NA
clone_size: many
v_call: TRBV11-2
j_call: TRBJ2-7
cdr3_aa: CASSLDLPYEQYF
cdr3_nt: TGTGCCAGCAGCTTAGATCTCCCCTACGAGCAGTACTTC

d_call: NA
clone_size: many
v_call: TRBV27
j_call: TRBJ2-7
cdr3_aa: CASSSTGPEQYF
cdr3_nt: TGTGCCAGCAGTTCGACAGGTCCCGAGCAGTACTTC

d_call: NA
clone_size: NA
v_call: TRBV6-1
j_call: TRBJ1-1
cdr3_aa: CASSELAALNTEAFF
cdr3_nt: TGTGCCAGCAGTGAATTGGCAGCTTTGAACACTGAAGCTTTCTTT

d_call: NA
clone_size: many
v_call: TRBV9
j_call: TRBJ1-2
cdr3_aa: CASSQQGYYGYTF
cdr3_nt: TGTGCCAGCAGCCAGCAGGGCTACTATGGCTACACCTTC

d_call: TRBD1
clone_size: once
v_call: TRBV12-5
j_call: TRBJ2-5
cdr3_aa: CASMAGTGAQETQYF
cdr3_nt: TGTGCTAGTATGGCCGGGACAGGGGCGCAAGAGACCCAGTACTTC

d_call: NA
clone_size: many
v_call: TRBV20-1
j_call: TRBJ1-6
cdr3_aa: CSARKDSSYNSPLHF
cdr3_nt: TGCAGTGCTAGGAAGGATAGCTCCTATAATTCACCCCTCCACTTT

d_call: NA
clone_size: many
v_call: TRBV30
j_call: TRBJ2-7
cdr3_aa: CAWGSDRYAYEQYF
cdr3_nt: TGTGCCTGGGGCTCTGACCGGTACGCCTACGAGCAGTACTTC

d_call: NA
clone_size: many
v_call: TRBV2
j_call: TRBJ2-2
cdr3_aa: CASLKRGNRGTGELFF
cdr3_nt: TGTGCCAGCCTTAAACGGGGGAACCGTGGCACCGGGGAGCTGTTTTTT

d_call: NA
clone_size: NA
v_call: TRBV2
j_call: TRBJ2-7
cdr3_aa: CASSEGLGPYEQYF
cdr3_nt: TGTGCCAGCAGTGAAGGTCTGGGCCCCTACGAGCAGTACTTC

d_call: TRBD1
clone_size: NA
v_call: TRBV18
j_call: TRBJ1-2
cdr3_aa: CASSPGGTARYGYTF
cdr3_nt: TGTGCCAGCTCACCTGGTGGGACAGCCCGCTATGGCTACACCTTC

d_call: NA
clone_size: many
v_call: TRBV19
j_call: TRBJ1-1
cdr3_aa: CASTIVGTEAFF
cdr3_nt: TGTGCCAGCACAATAGTGGGCACTGAAGCTTTCTTT

d_call: NA
clone_size: NA
v_call: TRBV5-1
j_call: TRBJ1-2
cdr3_aa: CASSRDKAYGYTF
cdr3_nt: TGCGCCAGCAGCCGGGACAAAGCTTATGGCTACACCTTC

d_call: NA
clone_size: NA
v_call: TRBV30
j_call: TRBJ2-5
cdr3_aa: CAWSKQGGPSYGGTHYF
cdr3_nt: TGTGCCTGGAGTAAACAAGGGGGTCCAAGCTACGGGGGGACCCACTACTTC

d_call: NA
clone_size: many
v_call: TRBV6-5
j_call: TRBJ1-4
cdr3_aa: CASAGQPNEKLFF
cdr3_nt: TGTGCCAGCGCCGGACAGCCTAATGAAAAACTGTTTTTT

d_call: NA
clone_size: many
v_call: TRBV10-3
j_call: TRBJ1-6
cdr3_aa: CAISGTADSPLHF
cdr3_nt: TGTGCCATCAGTGGTACAGCGGATTCACCCCTCCACTTT

d_call: NA
clone_size: many
v_call: TRBV12-3/TRBV12-4
j_call: TRBJ1-6
cdr3_aa: CASSPPRGRGNSPLHF
cdr3_nt: TGTGCCAGCAGCCCACCCCGGGGACGGGGGAATTCACCCCTCCACTTT

d_call: NA
clone_size: many
v_call: TRBV19
j_call: TRBJ2-7
cdr3_aa: CASSIGGYEQYF
cdr3_nt: TGTGCCAGTAGTATAGGAGGCTACGAGCAGTACTTC

d_call: NA
clone_size: NA
v_call: TRBV24-1
j_call: TRBJ2-3
cdr3_aa: CATSDFVDTQYF
cdr3_nt: TGTGCCACCAGTGATTTTGTCGATACGCAGTATTTT

d_call: NA
clone_size: many
v_call: TRBV11-1
j_call: TRBJ2-2
cdr3_aa: CASSRLGPGTGELFF
cdr3_nt: TGTGCCAGCAGCCGATTGGGGCCCGGCACCGGGGAGCTGTTTTTT

d_call: NA
clone_size: few
v_call: TRBV7-8
j_call: TRBJ1-2
cdr3_aa: CASSLWQGAYGYTF
cdr3_nt: TGTGCCAGCAGCTTGTGGCAGGGAGCCTATGGCTACACCTTC

d_call: NA
clone_size: NA
v_call: TRBV9
j_call: TRBJ2-7
cdr3_aa: CASIESILDSYEQYF
cdr3_nt: TGTGCCAGCATCGAGTCTATCCTCGACTCCTACGAGCAGTACTTC

d_call: NA
clone_size: many
v_call: TRBV2
j_call: TRBJ2-5
cdr3_aa: CASSQLTQYF
cdr3_nt: TGTGCCAGCAGTCAATTGACCCAGTACTTC

d_call: NA
clone_size: NA
v_call: TRBV19
j_call: TRBJ2-5
cdr3_aa: CASSMRGGETQYF
cdr3_nt: TGTGCCAGTAGTATGAGGGGGGGAGAGACCCAGTACTTC

d_call: NA
clone_size: many
v_call: TRBV7-3
j_call: TRBJ1-6
cdr3_aa: CASSLKGTDSPLHF
cdr3_nt: TGTGCCAGCAGCTTAAAAGGGACTGATTCACCCCTCCACTTT

d_call: NA
clone_size: many
v_call: TRBV20-1
j_call: TRBJ1-2
cdr3_aa: CSARGSRAGGYTF
cdr3_nt: TGCAGTGCCCGAGGGTCCAGGGCGGGTGGCTACACCTTC

d_call: TRBD1
clone_size: NA
v_call: TRBV28
j_call: TRBJ1-1
cdr3_aa: CASSLLGQGRNEAFF
cdr3_nt: TGTGCCAGCAGTTTATTAGGACAGGGAAGAAATGAAGCTTTCTTT

d_call: NA
clone_size: NA
v_call: TRBV6-2/TRBV6-3
j_call: TRBJ2-7
cdr3_aa: CASTKRGTNYEQYF
cdr3_nt: TGTGCCAGCACCAAACGAGGGACCAACTACGAGCAGTACTTC

d_call: NA
clone_size: many
v_call: TRBV6-5
j_call: TRBJ1-1
cdr3_aa: CASSYGARNTEAFF
cdr3_nt: TGTGCCAGCAGTTATGGGGCGAGGAACACTGAAGCTTTCTTT